The TCR beta chain under discussion was sequenced for a study of blood T cell repertoires in COVID-19. Study-wide context: Italy, Spain and the United States were the sources of the convalescent and acute COVID-19 samples. PBMCs, B-cell-depleted T cells, or T cells provided the cDNA or gDNA that made up the material.

Original processing methods: Nucleated cell number was recorded as an estimate derived from reference gene primer amplification. Measured with immunoSEQ multiplex PCR; TCRdb has only the in-frame clones, and not every one. For V, J and clone size, that table is used; D and trimming come from the DNA. Among over 110,000 clones, more than 65% were seen once, and the ten largest hold about an eighth. Germline CDR1 is DFQATT and CDR2 is SNEGSKA (reference sequence). CDR3 length: 14 residues. Trimming left V 3 bases short and J 12 bases short, with 20 bases between. Sequencing used peripheral blood. This TCR was sampled from a man aged 80 or over with acute or convalescent COVID-19. This chain links TRBV20-1 with TRBJ1-4; no clear D. In DNA, the CDR3 is TGCAGTGCTAGTCTAAACCTCGGGTCTTGGGAACTGTTTTTT. Amino acid sequence: CSASLNLGSWELFF.